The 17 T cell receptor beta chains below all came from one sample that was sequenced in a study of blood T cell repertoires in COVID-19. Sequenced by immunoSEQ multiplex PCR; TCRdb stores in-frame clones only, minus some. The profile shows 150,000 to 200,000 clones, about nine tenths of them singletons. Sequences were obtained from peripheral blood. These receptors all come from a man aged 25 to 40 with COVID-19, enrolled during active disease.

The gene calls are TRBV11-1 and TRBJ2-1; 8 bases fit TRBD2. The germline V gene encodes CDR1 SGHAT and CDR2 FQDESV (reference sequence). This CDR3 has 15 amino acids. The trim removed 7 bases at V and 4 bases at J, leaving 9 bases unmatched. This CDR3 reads CASTLRGGRYNEQFF. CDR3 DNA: TGTGCCAGCACCCTCCGGGGGGGCCGTTACAATGAGCAGTTCTTC.

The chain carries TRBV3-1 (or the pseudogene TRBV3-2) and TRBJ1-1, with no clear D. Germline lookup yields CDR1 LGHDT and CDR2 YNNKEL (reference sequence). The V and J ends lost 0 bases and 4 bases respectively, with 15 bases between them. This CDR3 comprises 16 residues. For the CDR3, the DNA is TGTGCCAGCAGCCAAGAAGGGTCGGGAGCGGTCACTGAAGCTTTCTTT. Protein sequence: CASSQEGSGAVTEAFF.

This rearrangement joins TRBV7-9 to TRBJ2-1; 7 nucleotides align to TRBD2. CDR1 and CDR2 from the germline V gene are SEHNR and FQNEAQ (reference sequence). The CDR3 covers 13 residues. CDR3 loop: CVVPRAGNNEQFF. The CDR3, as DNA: TGTGTTGTACCGCGAGCGGGGAACAATGAGCAGTTCTTC.

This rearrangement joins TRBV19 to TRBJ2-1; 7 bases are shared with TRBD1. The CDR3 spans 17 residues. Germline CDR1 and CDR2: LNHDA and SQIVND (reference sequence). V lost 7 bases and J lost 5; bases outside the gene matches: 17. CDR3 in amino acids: CASTMDTTGLDDNEQFF. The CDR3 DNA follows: TGTGCCAGTACTATGGACACGACAGGGCTCGACGACAATGAGCAGTTCTTC. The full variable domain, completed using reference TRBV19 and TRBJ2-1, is DGGITQSPKYLFRKEGQNVTLSCEQNLNHDAMYWYRQDPGQGLRLIYYSQIVNDFQKGDIAEGYSVSREKKESFPLTVTSAQKNPTAFYLCASTMDTTGLDDNEQFFGPGTRLTVL.

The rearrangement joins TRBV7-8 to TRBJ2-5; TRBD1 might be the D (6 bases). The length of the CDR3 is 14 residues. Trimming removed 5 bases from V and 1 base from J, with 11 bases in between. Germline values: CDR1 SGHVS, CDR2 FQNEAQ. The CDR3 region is CASSAMDSQETQYF. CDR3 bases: TGTGCCAGCAGCGCCATGGACAGCCAAGAGACCCAGTACTTC.

The CDR3 loop reads CASSTVSGQGGEQYF. In DNA form, the CDR3 reads TGTGCCAGCAGCACCGTCTCGGGACAGGGGGGCGAGCAGTACTTC. J is TRBJ2-7 and V is TRBV7-3, with 11 positions matching TRBD1. CDR3 length equals 15 residues. V gave up 5 bases and J gave up 6 bases; unmatched junction bases: 9. The germline V gene has CDR1 SGHTA and CDR2 FQGTGA.

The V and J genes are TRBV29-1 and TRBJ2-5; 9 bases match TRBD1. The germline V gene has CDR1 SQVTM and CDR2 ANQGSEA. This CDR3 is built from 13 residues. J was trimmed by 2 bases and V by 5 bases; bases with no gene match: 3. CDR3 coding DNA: TGCAGCGTTAAGGGGACAGGGCAAGAGACCCAGTACTTC. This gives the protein CSVKGTGQETQYF.

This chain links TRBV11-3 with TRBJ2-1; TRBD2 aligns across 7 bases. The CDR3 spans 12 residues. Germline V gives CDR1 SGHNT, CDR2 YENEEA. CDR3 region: CVGRAIINEQFF. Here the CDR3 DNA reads TGTGTTGGGAGGGCCATTATCAATGAGCAGTTCTTC.

CDR3 residues: CASSRGGTGQPQHF. CDR3 coding DNA: TGTGCCAGCAGTCGGGGGGGGACGGGTCAGCCCCAGCATTTT. The chain couples TRBV28 to TRBJ1-5; a possible D gene is TRBD1 (5 bases). V lost 5 bases and J lost 6, with 14 bases in between. Germline V gene lookup returns CDR1 MDHEN and CDR2 SYDVKM. This CDR3 has 14 residues.

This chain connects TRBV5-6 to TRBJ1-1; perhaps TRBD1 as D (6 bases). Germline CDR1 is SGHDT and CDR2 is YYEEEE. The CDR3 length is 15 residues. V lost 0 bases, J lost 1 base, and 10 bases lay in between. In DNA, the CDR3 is TGTGCCAGCAGCTTGGAACTGGGGGCGAACACTGAAGCTTTCTTT. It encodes CASSLELGANTEAFF.

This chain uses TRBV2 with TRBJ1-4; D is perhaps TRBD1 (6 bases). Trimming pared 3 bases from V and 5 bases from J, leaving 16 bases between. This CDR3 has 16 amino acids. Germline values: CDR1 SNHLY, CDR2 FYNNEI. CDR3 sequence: CASSEGWGGGNEKLFF. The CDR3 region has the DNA TGTGCCAGCAGTGAGGGTTGGGGGGGCGGAAATGAAAAACTGTTTTTT.

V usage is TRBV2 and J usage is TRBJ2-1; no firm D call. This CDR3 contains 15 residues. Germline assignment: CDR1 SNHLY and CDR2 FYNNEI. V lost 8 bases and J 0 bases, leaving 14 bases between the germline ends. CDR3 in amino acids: CASASSSASYNEQFF. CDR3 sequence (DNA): TGTGCCAGCGCCTCCTCGAGCGCCTCCTACAATGAGCAGTTCTTC.

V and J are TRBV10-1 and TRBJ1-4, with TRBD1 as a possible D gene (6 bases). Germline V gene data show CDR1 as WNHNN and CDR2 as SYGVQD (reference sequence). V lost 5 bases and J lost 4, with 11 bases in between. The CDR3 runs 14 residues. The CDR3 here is CASSRQVHNEKLFF. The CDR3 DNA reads TGCGCCAGCAGTAGACAGGTTCATAATGAAAAACTGTTTTTT.

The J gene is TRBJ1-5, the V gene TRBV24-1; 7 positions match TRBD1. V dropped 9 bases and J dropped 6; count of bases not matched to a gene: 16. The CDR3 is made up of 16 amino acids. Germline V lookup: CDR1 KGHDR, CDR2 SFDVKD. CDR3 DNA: TGTGCCACCTCTAGCGGGAACAGGGGATGGGGTCAGCCCCAGCATTTT. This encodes CATSSGNRGWGQPQHF.

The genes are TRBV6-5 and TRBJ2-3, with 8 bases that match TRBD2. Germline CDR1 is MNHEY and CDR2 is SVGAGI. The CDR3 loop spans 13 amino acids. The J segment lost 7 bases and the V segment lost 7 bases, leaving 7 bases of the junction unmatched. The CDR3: CASKGLVVHTQYF. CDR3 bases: TGTGCCAGCAAGGGACTAGTTGTGCATACGCAGTATTTT.

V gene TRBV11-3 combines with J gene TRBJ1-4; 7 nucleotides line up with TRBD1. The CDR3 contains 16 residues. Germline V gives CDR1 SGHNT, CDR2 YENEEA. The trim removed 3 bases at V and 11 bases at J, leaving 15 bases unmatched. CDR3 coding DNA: TGTGCCAGCAGCTTCGAAACAACAGGGGATCCGGGGAAACTGTTTTTT. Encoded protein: CASSFETTGDPGKLFF.

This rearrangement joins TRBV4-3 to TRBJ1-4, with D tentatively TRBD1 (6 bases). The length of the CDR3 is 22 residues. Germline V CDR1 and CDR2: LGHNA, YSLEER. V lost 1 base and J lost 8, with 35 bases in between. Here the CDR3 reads CASSQGEIQGERDIGDIEKLFF. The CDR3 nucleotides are TGCGCCAGCAGCCAAGGAGAAATACAGGGTGAGAGGGATATAGGGGATATAGAAAAACTGTTTTTT.